One and the same sample provided the 16 T cell receptor beta chains below, sequenced in a study of CD4 and CD8 cells across lung adenocarcinoma regions. From the PCR reads, TCRdb called clonotypes with MiXCR, one entry per CDR3 protein. The sample lists 1,900 or so distinct CDR3 sequences, about 61% occurring once. Sequencing input: CD4+ T cells from the margin of a lung tumor. Every receptor here comes from a female donor with lung adenocarcinoma. The CD4 and CD8 labels of this study may be unreliable.

On this clonotype: One junction end disagrees with the germline gene, perhaps due to a read error. The chain couples TRBV6-5 to TRBJ2-3; 7 positions match TRBD2. Germline CDR1 and CDR2: MNHEY and SVGAGI. CDR3 size: 15 residues. The chain's CDR3 is CASSSPGGGGRAQYF. The CDR3 bases are TGTGCCAGCAGTTCCCCGGGGGGAGGTGGGCGTGCGCAGTACTTT.

CDR3 nucleotide sequence: TGCAGTGCTAGAGATGTCAGACTAGCGGGAGTGAGTGAGCAGTTCTTC. Its protein is CSARDVRLAGVSEQFF. This sequence joins TRBV20-1 and TRBJ2-1; 12 nucleotides agree with TRBD2. J was trimmed by 9 bases and V by 0 bases; bases with no gene match: 9. Looked up from germline, CDR1 is DFQATT and CDR2 is SNEGSKA (reference sequence). CDR3 length equals 16 residues.

This chain links TRBV7-8 with TRBJ2-5; D uncertain. Trimming took 4 bases from V and 1 from J, leaving 16 bases between them. The CDR3 is 16 amino acids. CDR1 and CDR2 from the germline V gene are SGHVS and FQNEAQ. CDR3 residues: CASSSHQTGPQETQYF. Written as DNA, the CDR3 is TGTGCCAGCAGCTCGCACCAGACCGGCCCCCAAGAGACCCAGTACTTC.

The CDR3 is CASSQPGQHLSYEQYV. For the CDR3, the DNA is TGTGCCAGCAGTCAGCCGGGACAGCACCTTTCTTACGAGCAGTACGTC. The chain couples TRBV27 to TRBJ2-1, with 7 nucleotides matching TRBD1. The J call is doubtful: the DNA matches TRBJ2-7 better. Per germline, CDR1 MNHEY and CDR2 SMNVEV (reference sequence). The CDR3 runs to 16 residues.

The CDR3 sequence: CASSQDIGNEQFF. Here the CDR3 DNA reads TGTGCCAGCAGCCAAGATATAGGGAATGAGCAGTTCTTC. The chain combines TRBV3-1 with TRBJ2-1, with D uncertain. Germline CDR1 and CDR2: LGHDT and YNNKEL (reference sequence). With 0 bases removed from V and 7 bases from J, the gap between germline ends came to 7 bases. CDR3 length equals 13 residues.

The J gene is TRBJ2-1, the V gene TRBV6-1; weak D call: TRBD2 (6 bases). Looked up from germline, CDR1 is MNHNS and CDR2 is SASEGT. V lost 3 bases to trimming and J lost 2 bases, with 17 bases between them. The CDR3 is 17 amino acids. The CDR3 region is CASSDYRGITTYNEQFF. The CDR3 DNA follows: TGTGCCAGCAGTGATTACCGCGGGATTACCACCTACAATGAGCAGTTCTTC.

As for this clonotype: The missing conserved phenylalanine or tryptophan at the end of this CDR3 makes a read error likely. The limits of the CDR3 on the DNA are not certain, so only TCRdb's listed CDR3 is given. The chain carries TRBV13 and TRBJ2-5. The CDR3 is made up of 13 amino acids, end residues included. Germline V gene sequence: CDR1 PRHDT, CDR2 FYEKMQ (reference sequence). CDR3 protein: CAPCAYCSAEPFQ.

For the CDR3, the DNA is TGTGCCAGCAAGTGGTCTAAAGAGGGCGAAAAACTGTTTTTT. Translated: CASKWSKEGEKLFF. The chain recombines TRBV27 with TRBJ1-4; D is unclear. The CDR3 is 14 amino acids. V was clipped by 7 bases and J by 8 bases, with 17 bases between them. Germline-derived CDR1 and CDR2 are MNHEY and SMNVEV (reference sequence).

The chain has TRBV6-1 and TRBJ1-3, with TRBD1 identical over 8 bases. Germline loops: CDR1 MNHNS, CDR2 SASEGT. There are 16 residues in the CDR3. The V and J ends lost 6 bases and 4 bases, in that order; junction bases with no gene match: 11. CDR3 protein: CASRRIRTGSGNTIYF. The DNA for the CDR3 is TGTGCCAGCAGAAGAATACGGACAGGGAGCGGAAACACCATATATTTT.

In this sample, this clonotype turned up a few times. The chain combines TRBV6-1 with TRBJ2-5; D is ambiguous. Trimming removed 3 bases at V and 2 bases at J, with 7 bases between. CDR1 is MNHNS, CDR2 SASEGT, per germline. This CDR3 spans 13 amino acids. The CDR3 bases are TGTGCCAGCAGTGAGGCTGCTCAAGAGACCCAGTACTTC. This gives the protein CASSEAAQETQYF.

This chain connects TRBV27 to TRBJ1-1, with D unclear. V shed 0 bases and J shed 4 bases, with 12 bases lying between them. The CDR3 spans 15 residues. From germline, CDR1 is MNHEY and CDR2 SMNVEV (reference sequence). The CDR3 DNA reads TGTGCCAGCAGTTTATCTGGGCCGGGAATCACTGAAGCTTTCTTT. Amino acid sequence: CASSLSGPGITEAFF.

In its sample, this clonotype ranks as medium-sized. The chain couples TRBV10-3 to TRBJ1-1; no firm D call. The CDR3 runs 12 residues. V dropped 7 bases and J dropped 3 bases, with 9 bases sitting between them. Germline CDR1 reads ENHRY; CDR2 reads SYGVKD. CDR3 bases: TGTGCCATCAAGGCGGGATACACTGAAGCTTTCTTT. Translated: CAIKAGYTEAFF.

V gene TRBV7-2 combines with J gene TRBJ2-3; possibly TRBD2 for D (7 bases). CDR1 SGHTA and CDR2 FQGNSA come from the germline V gene. The CDR3 contains 16 residues. The V and J ends lost 4 bases and 5 bases respectively, with 19 bases between them. The CDR3: CASSSGPGGPRDTQYF. The CDR3 DNA follows: TGTGCCAGCAGCTCTGGACCCGGGGGGCCGAGAGATACGCAGTATTTT.

The rearrangement links TRBV25-1 to TRBJ2-3; no firm D call. The end of the DNA fits TRBJ2-1 better, so the J call may be wrong. Germline V gene sequence: CDR1 MGHDK, CDR2 SYGVNS. CDR3 length: 12 residues. CDR3 amino acids: CASSASGDEQFF. The CDR3 nucleotides read TGTGCCAGCAGTGCCAGTGGCGATGAGCAGTTCTTC.

This rearrangement joins TRBV12-2 to TRBJ2-3; the table's D call TRBD2 went unverified against the DNA. TRBV12-2 corresponds to a pseudogene. The CDR3 extends over 22 amino acids. CDR3 protein: CVPSFCGSLCIEGASSEVPCCF. As DNA, the CDR3 is TGTGTCCCAAGCTTCTGTGGGTCTCTTTGCATTGAGGGTGCAAGCTCAGAGGTGCCTTGCTGCTTC.

Points on this clonotype: One end of the junction does not line up with germline, which may come from a read error. The V gene is TRBV4-1, the J gene TRBJ2-3; 7 bases align to TRBD2. Germline V lookup: CDR1 MGHRA, CDR2 YSYEKL. CDR3 length equals 15 residues. As DNA, the CDR3 is TGCGCCGGGAGGGTCGGGGGACGGGACCCAGATACGCAGTATTTC. This translates into CAGRVGGRDPDTQYF.